This TCR beta chain originates from a study of molecular identifiers for immune sequencing clone quantification. Findings and limits, study-wide: For highly expanded clones, sizes could be underestimated when identical TCR molecules share a barcode.

Bulk libraries came from a prior protocol with listed TCR primers. TCRdb reprocessed the PCR reads with MiXCR, giving one entry per CDR3 protein. Of approximately 90,000 distinct CDR3 sequences listed, 24% are singletons. This clonotype occurred many times. Its antigen remains unknown. CDR1 is SEHNR, CDR2 FQNEAQ, per germline (reference sequence). Trimming took 5 bases from V and 3 from J, leaving 20 bases between them. The CDR3 is 16 residues long. The chain recombines TRBV7-9 with TRBJ2-7; no firm D call. This TCR was recovered from a human donor in good health. Some libraries in this study had Jurkat cell RNA spiked in. Sequencing was carried out using naive CD8+ T cells from blood, with Jurkat cell RNA spiked in. Specified subset: FACS-sorted CD8+CD4-CCR7+CD45RA+ naive T cells. The CDR3 nucleotides read TGTGCCAGCAGCACCGACACGCGGCCGGGTGACTACGAGCAGTACTTC. Encoded protein: CASSTDTRPGDYEQYF.